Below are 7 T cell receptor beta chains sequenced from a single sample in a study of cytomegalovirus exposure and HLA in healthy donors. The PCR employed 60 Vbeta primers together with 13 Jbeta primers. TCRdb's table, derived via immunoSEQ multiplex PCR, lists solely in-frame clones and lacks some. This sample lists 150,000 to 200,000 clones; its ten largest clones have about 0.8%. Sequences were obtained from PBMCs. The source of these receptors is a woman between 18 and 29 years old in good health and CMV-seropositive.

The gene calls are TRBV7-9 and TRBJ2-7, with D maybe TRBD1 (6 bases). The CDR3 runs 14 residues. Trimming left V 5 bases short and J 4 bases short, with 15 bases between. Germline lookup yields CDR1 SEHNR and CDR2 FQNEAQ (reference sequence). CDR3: CASSLGQKSYEQYF. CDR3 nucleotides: TGTGCCAGCAGCCTCGGACAGAAGAGTTACGAGCAGTACTTC.

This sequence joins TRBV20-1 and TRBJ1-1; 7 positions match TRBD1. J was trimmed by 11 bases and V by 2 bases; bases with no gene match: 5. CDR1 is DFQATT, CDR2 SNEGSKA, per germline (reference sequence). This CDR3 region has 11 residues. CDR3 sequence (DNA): TGCAGTGCTAGACTGACAGGGCGGGCTTTCTTT. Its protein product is CSARLTGRAFF.

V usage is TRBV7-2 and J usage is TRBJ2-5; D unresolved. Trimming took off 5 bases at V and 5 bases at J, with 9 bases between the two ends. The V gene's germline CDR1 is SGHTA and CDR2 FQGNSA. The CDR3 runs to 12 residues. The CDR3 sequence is CASSPLFETQYF. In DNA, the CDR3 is TGTGCCAGCAGCCCCTTATTTGAGACCCAGTACTTC.

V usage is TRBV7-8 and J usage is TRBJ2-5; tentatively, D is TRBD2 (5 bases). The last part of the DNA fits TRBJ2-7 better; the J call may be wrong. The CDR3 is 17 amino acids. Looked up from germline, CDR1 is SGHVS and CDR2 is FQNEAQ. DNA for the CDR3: TGTGCCAGCAGCTTATTAGGCTTAGCGAACCCTACCTACGAGCAGTACTTC. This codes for CASSLLGLANPTYEQYF.

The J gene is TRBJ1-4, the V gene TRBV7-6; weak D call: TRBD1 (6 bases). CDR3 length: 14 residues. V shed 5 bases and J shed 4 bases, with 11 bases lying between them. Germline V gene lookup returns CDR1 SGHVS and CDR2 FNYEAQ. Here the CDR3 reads CASSPGHYNEKLFF. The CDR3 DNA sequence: TGTGCCAGCAGCCCGGGACATTATAATGAAAAACTGTTTTTT.

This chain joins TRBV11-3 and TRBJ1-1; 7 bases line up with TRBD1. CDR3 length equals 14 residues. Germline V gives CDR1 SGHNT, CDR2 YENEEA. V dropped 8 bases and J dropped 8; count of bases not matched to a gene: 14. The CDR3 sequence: CASGVTGSKSEAFF. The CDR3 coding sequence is TGTGCCAGCGGGGTGACAGGGAGTAAGTCAGAAGCTTTCTTT.

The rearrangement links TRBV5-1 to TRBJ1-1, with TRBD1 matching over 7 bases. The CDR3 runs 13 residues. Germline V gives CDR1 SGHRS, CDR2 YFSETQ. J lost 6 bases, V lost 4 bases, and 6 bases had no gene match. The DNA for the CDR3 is TGCGCCAGCAGCCCCGGACAGGCTGCTGAAGCTTTCTTT. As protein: CASSPGQAAEAFF.